This T cell receptor beta chain was observed in a study of response to subunit inactivated influenza vaccine. Germline V gene data show CDR1 as MNHEY and CDR2 as SMNVEV (reference sequence). The CDR3 runs 17 residues. V was clipped by 2 bases and J by 4 bases; unmatched bases: 10. TCRdb fed the RT-PCR reads into MiXCR, producing one record per CDR3 protein. The top ten clones hold around 7.6% of a sample with hundreds of thousands of distinct CDR3 sequences, around 13% of them seen once. Study-wide results and caveats: Authors suggested few new T cells are recruited by each seasonal influenza vaccination.

The table lists this clonotype with a few counts. Its antigen is not identified. The clonotype originates from a man aged 50-60 years who received an inactivated influenza vaccine. Specimen: PBMCs from blood, collected roughly 15 days before vaccination. The V gene is TRBV27, the J gene TRBJ2-5; TRBD1 matches at 10 bases. DNA of the CDR3: TGTGCCAGCAGTTTAAATATTAGGGACAGGGGTAGAGAGACCCAGTACTTC. Protein product: CASSLNIRDRGRETQYF.